Given below is one TCR beta chain in context. The record originates from a study of tumor-infiltrating lymphocytes in oesophageal squamous cell carcinoma. One entry per CDR3 protein results from TCRdb running MiXCR on the PCR reads. The sample holds fewer than 18,000 distinct CDR3 sequences, 53% seen once. CDR1 is ENHRY and CDR2 is SYGVKD in the germline V gene. The CDR3 is 14 amino acids. This clonotype was obtained from a male donor with esophageal squamous cell carcinoma. Sample: esophageal tumor tissue. The chain uses TRBV10-3 and TRBJ2-1; a possible D gene is TRBD1 (5 bases). The last part of the DNA fits TRBJ2-7 better; the J call may be wrong. Here the CDR3 reads CAISESQGFYEQYF. CDR3 nucleotide sequence: TGTGCCATCAGTGAAAGCCAGGGTTTCTACGAGCAGTACTTC.